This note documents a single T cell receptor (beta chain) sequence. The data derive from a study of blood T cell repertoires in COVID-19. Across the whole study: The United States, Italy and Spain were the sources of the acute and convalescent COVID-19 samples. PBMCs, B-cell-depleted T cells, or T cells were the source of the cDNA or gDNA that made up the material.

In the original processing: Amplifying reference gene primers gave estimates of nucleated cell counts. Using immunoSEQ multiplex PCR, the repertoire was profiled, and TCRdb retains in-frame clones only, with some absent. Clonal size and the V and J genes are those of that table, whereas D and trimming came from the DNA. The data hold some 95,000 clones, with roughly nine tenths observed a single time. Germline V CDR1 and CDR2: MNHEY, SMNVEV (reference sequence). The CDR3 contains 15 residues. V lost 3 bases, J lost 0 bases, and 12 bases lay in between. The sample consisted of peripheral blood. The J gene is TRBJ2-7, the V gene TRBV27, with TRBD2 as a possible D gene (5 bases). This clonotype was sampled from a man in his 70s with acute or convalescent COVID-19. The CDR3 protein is CASSFSWESSYEQYF. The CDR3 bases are TGTGCCAGCAGTTTCTCTTGGGAGAGCTCCTACGAGCAGTACTTC.